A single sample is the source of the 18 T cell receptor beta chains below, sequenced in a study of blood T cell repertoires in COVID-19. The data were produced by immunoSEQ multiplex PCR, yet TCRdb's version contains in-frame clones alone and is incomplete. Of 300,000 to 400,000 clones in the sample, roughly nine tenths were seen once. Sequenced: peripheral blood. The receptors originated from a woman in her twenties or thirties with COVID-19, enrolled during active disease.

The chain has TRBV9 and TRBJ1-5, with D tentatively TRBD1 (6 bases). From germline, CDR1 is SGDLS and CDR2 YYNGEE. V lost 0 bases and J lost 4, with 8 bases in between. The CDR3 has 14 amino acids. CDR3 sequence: CASSVEGGNQPQHF. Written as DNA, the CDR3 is TGTGCCAGCAGCGTAGAGGGGGGGAATCAGCCCCAGCATTTT. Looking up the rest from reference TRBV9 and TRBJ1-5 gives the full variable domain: DSGVTQTPKHLITATGQRVTLRCSPRSGDLSVYWYQQSLDQGLQFLIQYYNGEERAKGNILERFSAQQFPDLHSELNLSSLELGDSALYFCASSVEGGNQPQHFGDGTRLSIL.

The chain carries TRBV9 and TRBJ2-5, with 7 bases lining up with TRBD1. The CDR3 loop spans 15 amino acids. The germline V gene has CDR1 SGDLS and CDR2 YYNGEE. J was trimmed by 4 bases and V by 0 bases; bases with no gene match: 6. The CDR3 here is CASSVATDRVETQYF. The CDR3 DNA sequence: TGTGCCAGCAGCGTAGCGACAGACAGGGTAGAGACCCAGTACTTC.

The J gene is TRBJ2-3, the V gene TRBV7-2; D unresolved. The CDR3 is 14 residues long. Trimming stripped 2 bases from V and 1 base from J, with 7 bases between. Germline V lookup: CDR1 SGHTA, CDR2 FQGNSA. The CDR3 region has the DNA TGTGCCAGCAGCTTACAGGTCGGCACAGATACGCAGTATTTT. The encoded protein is CASSLQVGTDTQYF.

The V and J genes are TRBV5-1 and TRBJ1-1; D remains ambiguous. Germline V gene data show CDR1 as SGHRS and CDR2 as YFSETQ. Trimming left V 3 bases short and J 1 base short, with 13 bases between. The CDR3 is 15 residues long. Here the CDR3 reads CASSWRAETNTEAFF. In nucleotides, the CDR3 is TGCGCCAGCAGCTGGAGGGCGGAGACGAACACTGAAGCTTTCTTT.

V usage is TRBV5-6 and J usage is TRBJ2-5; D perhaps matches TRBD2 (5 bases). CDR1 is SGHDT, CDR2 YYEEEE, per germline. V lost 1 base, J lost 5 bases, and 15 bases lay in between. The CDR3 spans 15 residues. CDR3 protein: CASSLREAVGETQYF. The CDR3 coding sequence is TGTGCCAGCAGCTTGCGGGAAGCAGTGGGGGAGACCCAGTACTTC.

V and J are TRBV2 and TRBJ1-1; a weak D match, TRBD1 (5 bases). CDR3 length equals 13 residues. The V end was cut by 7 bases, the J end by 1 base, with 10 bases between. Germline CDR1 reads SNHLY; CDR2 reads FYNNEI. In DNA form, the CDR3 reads TGTGCCAGCACGGAGGGGTGGAACACTGAAGCTTTCTTT. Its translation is CASTEGWNTEAFF.

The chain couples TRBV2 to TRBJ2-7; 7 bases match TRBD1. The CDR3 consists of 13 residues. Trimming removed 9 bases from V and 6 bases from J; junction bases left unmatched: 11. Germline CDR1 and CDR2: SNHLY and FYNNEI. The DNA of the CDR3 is TGTGCCAGTTCGGGACAGACTCCCCTCGAGCAGTACTTC. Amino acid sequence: CASSGQTPLEQYF. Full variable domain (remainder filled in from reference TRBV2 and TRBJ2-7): EPEVTQTPSHQVTQMGQEVILRCVPISNHLYFYWYRQILGQKVEFLVSFYNNEISEKSEIFDDQFSVERPDGSNFTLKIRSTKLEDSAMYFCASSGQTPLEQYFGPGTRLTVT.

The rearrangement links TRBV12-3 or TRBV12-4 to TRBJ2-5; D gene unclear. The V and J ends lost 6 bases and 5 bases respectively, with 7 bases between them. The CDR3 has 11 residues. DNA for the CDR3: TGTGCCAGCAGCCCGTCGGAGACCCAGTACTTC. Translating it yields CASSPSETQYF.

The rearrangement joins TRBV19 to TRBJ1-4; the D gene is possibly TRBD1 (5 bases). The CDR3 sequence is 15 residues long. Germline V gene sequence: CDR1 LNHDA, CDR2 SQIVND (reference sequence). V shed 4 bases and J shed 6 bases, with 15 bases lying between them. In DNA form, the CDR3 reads TGTGCCAGTAGTACCCTCCCAGGACATGATGAAAAACTGTTTTTT. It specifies CASSTLPGHDEKLFF.

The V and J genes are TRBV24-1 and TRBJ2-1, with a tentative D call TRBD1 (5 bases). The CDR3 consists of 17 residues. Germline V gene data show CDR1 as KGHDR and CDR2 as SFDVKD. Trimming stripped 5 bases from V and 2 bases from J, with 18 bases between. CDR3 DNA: TGTGCCACCAGTGGTCCAACAGGTTCTAGGACCTACAATGAGCAGTTCTTC. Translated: CATSGPTGSRTYNEQFF.

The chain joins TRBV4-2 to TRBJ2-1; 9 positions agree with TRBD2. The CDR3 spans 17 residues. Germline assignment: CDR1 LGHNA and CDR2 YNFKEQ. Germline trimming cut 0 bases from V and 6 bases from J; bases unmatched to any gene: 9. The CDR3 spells CASSQDPPSGKINEQFF. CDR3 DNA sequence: TGTGCCAGCAGCCAAGATCCTCCTAGCGGGAAGATCAATGAGCAGTTCTTC.

The CDR3 coding sequence is TGCGCCAGCAGCCAGGGGACCTACGAGCAGTACTTC. This sequence encodes CASSQGTYEQYF. This chain joins TRBV5-1 and TRBJ2-7, with D maybe TRBD1 (6 bases). There are 12 residues in the CDR3. V was cut by 4 bases and J by 2 bases, with 7 bases left in between. Germline V gives CDR1 SGHRS, CDR2 YFSETQ.

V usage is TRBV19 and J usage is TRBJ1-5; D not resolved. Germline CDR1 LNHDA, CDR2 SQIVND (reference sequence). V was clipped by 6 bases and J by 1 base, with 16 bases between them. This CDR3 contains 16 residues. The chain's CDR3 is CASSRIPEGSNQPQHF. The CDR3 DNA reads TGTGCCAGTAGCCGTATCCCCGAGGGAAGCAATCAGCCCCAGCATTTT.

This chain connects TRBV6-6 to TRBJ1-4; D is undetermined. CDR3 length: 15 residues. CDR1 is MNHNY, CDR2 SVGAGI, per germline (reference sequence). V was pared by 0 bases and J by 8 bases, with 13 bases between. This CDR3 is CASSYSKREGEKLFF. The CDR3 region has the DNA TGTGCCAGCAGTTACTCGAAGAGGGAGGGAGAAAAACTGTTTTTT.

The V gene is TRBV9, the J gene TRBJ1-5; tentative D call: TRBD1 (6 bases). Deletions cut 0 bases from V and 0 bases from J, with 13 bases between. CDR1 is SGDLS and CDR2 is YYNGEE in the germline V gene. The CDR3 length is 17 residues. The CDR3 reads CASSVGAGDGSNQPQHF. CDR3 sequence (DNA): TGTGCCAGCAGCGTAGGGGCAGGGGATGGTAGCAATCAGCCCCAGCATTTT.

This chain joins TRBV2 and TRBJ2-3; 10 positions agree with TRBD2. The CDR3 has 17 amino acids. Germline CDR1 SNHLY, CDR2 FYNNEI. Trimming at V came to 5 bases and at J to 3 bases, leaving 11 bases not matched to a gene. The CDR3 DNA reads TGTGCCAGCAGTCGAGGCCCTAGCGGGAGTTTGACAGATACGCAGTATTTT. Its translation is CASSRGPSGSLTDTQYF.

The CDR3 loop reads CASSQVGGTSEYEQYF. As DNA, the CDR3 is TGCGCCAGCAGCCAAGTTGGAGGGACTAGCGAGTACGAGCAGTACTTC. The chain joins TRBV4-1 to TRBJ2-7, with 10 positions matching TRBD2. V lost 1 base and J lost 4; bases outside the gene matches: 7. The CDR3 length is 16 residues. The germline CDR1 and CDR2 sequences are MGHRA and YSYEKL.

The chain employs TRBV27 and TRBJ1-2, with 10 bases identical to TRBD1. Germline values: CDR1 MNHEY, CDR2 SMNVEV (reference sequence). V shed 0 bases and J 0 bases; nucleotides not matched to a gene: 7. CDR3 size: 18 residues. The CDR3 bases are TGTGCCAGCAGTTTATCGATTGGGACAGGGGCTCCTAACTATGGCTACACCTTC. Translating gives CASSLSIGTGAPNYGYTF.